A selection of T cell receptor beta chains follows, all from one sample in a study of blood T cell repertoires in COVID-19. TCRdb's table, derived via immunoSEQ multiplex PCR, lists solely in-frame clones and lacks some. The data contain approximately 45,000 clones, over 70% of them singletons. Sequencing was carried out using peripheral blood. These receptors were taken from a woman aged 80 or over with COVID-19, enrolled during active disease. CDR3s include the opening cysteine and the closing phenylalanine or tryptophan. D genes are given only for firm matches. Part of the rows lack a size; the others show once, few, many or a class for expanded clones.

j_call: TRBJ2-3
v_call: TRBV29-1
clone_size: -
d_call: -
cdr3_aa: CSGEQDIADTQYF
cdr3_nt: TGCAGCGGGGAACAGGATATCGCAGATACGCAGTATTTT

j_call: TRBJ1-5
v_call: TRBV18
clone_size: -
d_call: TRBD1
cdr3_aa: CASSPETGAINQPQHF
cdr3_nt: TGTGCCAGCTCACCAGAGACAGGGGCAATCAATCAGCCCCAGCATTTT

j_call: TRBJ1-5
v_call: TRBV19
clone_size: few
d_call: -
cdr3_aa: CASRRANSNQPQHF
cdr3_nt: TGTGCCAGTAGGAGGGCTAATAGCAATCAGCCCCAGCATTTT

j_call: TRBJ1-6
v_call: TRBV19
clone_size: -
d_call: TRBD1
cdr3_aa: CASSINRQGKSPLHF
cdr3_nt: TGTGCCAGTAGTATAAACCGACAGGGGAAATCACCCCTCCACTTT

j_call: TRBJ1-1
v_call: TRBV5-1
clone_size: -
d_call: -
cdr3_aa: CASSLAPDRLNTEAFF
cdr3_nt: TGCGCCAGCAGCTTGGCCCCGGACAGACTGAACACTGAAGCTTTCTTT

j_call: TRBJ2-3
v_call: TRBV6-1
clone_size: -
d_call: -
cdr3_aa: CASSEGGPGFSTDTQYF
cdr3_nt: TGTGCCAGCAGTGAAGGTGGGCCAGGGTTCAGCACAGATACGCAGTATTTT

j_call: TRBJ1-2
v_call: TRBV24-1
clone_size: -
d_call: -
cdr3_aa: CATSDPTGNYGYTF
cdr3_nt: TGTGCCACCAGTGACCCTACAGGGAACTATGGCTACACCTTC

j_call: TRBJ2-2
v_call: TRBV11-2
clone_size: -
d_call: TRBD2
cdr3_aa: CASSRLAGLNTGELFF
cdr3_nt: TGTGCCAGCAGCCGACTAGCGGGGCTGAACACCGGGGAGCTGTTTTTT

j_call: TRBJ2-3
v_call: TRBV9
clone_size: few
d_call: TRBD2
cdr3_aa: CASSATSGGSPNTDTQYF
cdr3_nt: TGTGCCAGCAGTGCAACTAGCGGGGGGAGCCCTAACACAGATACGCAGTATTTT

j_call: TRBJ2-5
v_call: TRBV5-4
clone_size: -
d_call: TRBD2
cdr3_aa: CASSDSGGARETQYF
cdr3_nt: TGTGCCAGCAGCGATAGCGGGGGGGCCCGAGAGACCCAGTACTTC

j_call: TRBJ2-7
v_call: TRBV20-1
clone_size: -
d_call: TRBD1
cdr3_aa: CSASPGTGGSYEQYF
cdr3_nt: TGCAGTGCCAGTCCCGGGACAGGGGGCTCCTACGAGCAGTACTTC

j_call: TRBJ1-6
v_call: TRBV7-2
clone_size: -
d_call: TRBD1
cdr3_aa: CASSRQGNSPLHF
cdr3_nt: TGTGCCAGCAGCCGACAGGGTAATTCACCCCTCCACTTT

j_call: TRBJ1-2
v_call: TRBV7-8
clone_size: -
d_call: TRBD1
cdr3_aa: CASSLGGRGADGYTF
cdr3_nt: TGTGCCAGCAGCTTAGGGGGCAGGGGGGCGGACGGCTACACCTTC

j_call: TRBJ1-2
v_call: TRBV28
clone_size: -
d_call: TRBD1
cdr3_aa: CASSHGGPGQGSGYTF
cdr3_nt: TGTGCCAGCAGCCATGGAGGACCGGGACAGGGGTCTGGCTACACCTTC

j_call: TRBJ1-2
v_call: TRBV28
clone_size: few
d_call: -
cdr3_aa: CASSPGHGNYGYTF
cdr3_nt: TGTGCCAGCAGTCCGGGACACGGTAACTATGGCTACACCTTC

j_call: TRBJ1-2
v_call: TRBV6-6
clone_size: -
d_call: -
cdr3_aa: CASKGPSLYGYTF
cdr3_nt: TGTGCCAGCAAGGGGCCTTCACTCTATGGCTACACCTTC

j_call: TRBJ1-1
v_call: TRBV19
clone_size: -
d_call: TRBD1
cdr3_aa: CASSPWTGANTEAFF
cdr3_nt: TGTGCCAGTAGCCCGTGGACAGGAGCTAACACTGAAGCTTTCTTT

j_call: TRBJ2-1
v_call: TRBV28
clone_size: once
d_call: TRBD2
cdr3_aa: CASRTRAGLAGPRVSPQPYNEQFF
cdr3_nt: TGTGCCAGCAGGACCCGGGCGGGACTAGCGGGACCACGGGTGTCCCCTCAACCCTACAATGAGCAGTTCTTC

j_call: TRBJ2-1
v_call: TRBV24-1
clone_size: -
d_call: -
cdr3_aa: CATSDPTEDRGNEQFF
cdr3_nt: TGTGCCACCAGTGATCCGACAGAGGATAGGGGCAATGAGCAGTTCTTC

j_call: TRBJ1-4
v_call: TRBV7-9
clone_size: -
d_call: -
cdr3_aa: CASSPTATNEKLFF
cdr3_nt: TGTGCCAGCAGCCCAACAGCAACTAATGAAAAACTGTTTTTT

j_call: TRBJ1-4
v_call: TRBV6-5
clone_size: -
d_call: -
cdr3_aa: CASSSQQRSVNEKLFF
cdr3_nt: TGTGCCAGCAGTTCCCAACAGAGATCAGTTAATGAAAAACTGTTTTTT

j_call: TRBJ1-1
v_call: TRBV15
clone_size: few
d_call: TRBD1
cdr3_aa: CATSRDGRNRGFAEAFF
cdr3_nt: TGTGCCACCAGCAGAGATGGTCGGAACAGGGGGTTCGCTGAAGCTTTCTTT

j_call: TRBJ2-5
v_call: TRBV15
clone_size: once
d_call: -
cdr3_aa: CATSREREEETQYF
cdr3_nt: TGTGCCACCAGCAGAGAGAGGGAGGAAGAGACCCAGTACTTC